This is a list of T cell receptor beta chains from one sample in a study of Tregs in tolerant kidney transplant recipients. Sequenced by immunoSEQ multiplex PCR; TCRdb stores in-frame clones only, minus some. This table holds roughly 99,000 clones, approximately 94% found once. The source material was CD4+ T cells from blood, sampled before the transplant. These receptors came from a human donor who received a combined kidney and bone marrow transplant. Each CDR3 is given with its conserved first and last residue. A D gene is named only where the DNA matches it firmly. Rows give clone size only sometimes, using once, few, many, or a class for an expanded clone.

j_gene	d_gene	abundance	v_gene	CDR3nt	CDR3aa
TRBJ2-2	NA	few	TRBV4-2	TGTGCCAGCAGCTCCTCAGGGGAATACCCCGGGGAGCTGTTTTTT	CASSSSGEYPGELFF
TRBJ2-7	TRBD1	NA	TRBV19	TGTGCCAGTAGTACCAGACAGGGCTCCTACGAGCAGTACTTC	CASSTRQGSYEQYF
TRBJ1-4	NA	NA	TRBV27	TGTGCCAGCAGTTTACACAGGGACGAAAAACTGTTTTTT	CASSLHRDEKLFF
TRBJ2-2	NA	NA	TRBV7-9	TGTGCCAGCTTGGGAGGCAAGAACACCGGGGAGCTGTTTTTT	CASLGGKNTGELFF
TRBJ1-3	NA	few	TRBV6-5	TGTGCCAGCAGAGACAGCCTCTCTGGAAACACCATATATTTT	CASRDSLSGNTIYF
TRBJ1-5	TRBD1	NA	TRBV10-3	TGTGCCATCAGTGACAGGGGGAATCAGCCCCAGCATTTT	CAISDRGNQPQHF
TRBJ1-1	NA	NA	TRBV29-1	TGCAGCGTTAAGCGGGGGATGAACACTGAAGCTTTCTTT	CSVKRGMNTEAFF
TRBJ2-7	NA	few	TRBV13	TGTGCCAGCGGACGGGACTCGGAGGGCTCCTACGAGCAGTACTTC	CASGRDSEGSYEQYF
TRBJ2-2	TRBD1	NA	TRBV5-4	TGTGCCAGCAGCGTACCGGACAGGGGGCTCGGCGGGGAGCTGTTTTTT	CASSVPDRGLGGELFF
TRBJ2-1	TRBD2	NA	TRBV6-5	TGTGCCAGCAGGCCATTAGCGGGGGGACTTAGTGAGCAGTTCTTC	CASRPLAGGLSEQFF
TRBJ2-1	NA	NA	TRBV27	TGTGCCAGCAGTTTTTCGGTGGGATGGGCAGGGTCCTACAATGAGCAGTTCTTC	CASSFSVGWAGSYNEQFF
TRBJ2-1	TRBD1	NA	TRBV11-2	TGTGCCAGCAGCTTTCGCTATGAGGACAGGTATCTCAATGAGCAGTTCTTC	CASSFRYEDRYLNEQFF
TRBJ2-3	TRBD1	NA	TRBV25-1	TGTGCCAGCAGTGATTACTCCGGGACAGGCGCTAATACGCAGTATTTT	CASSDYSGTGANTQYF
TRBJ2-7	NA	NA	TRBV4-3	TGCGCCAGCAGTCAAGGGGGCCAGCGGGCCTACGAGCAGTACTTC	CASSQGGQRAYEQYF
TRBJ2-7	NA	NA	TRBV6-1	TGTGCCAGCAGGCCCGGGACAAAGGTCTACGAGCAGTACTTC	CASRPGTKVYEQYF
TRBJ2-7	NA	once	TRBV7-2	TGTGCCAGCAGTCTAGCGAGTTCCTACGAGCAGTACTTC	CASSLASSYEQYF
TRBJ1-2	TRBD1	NA	TRBV29-1	TGCAGCGTTGACAGACAGGGTACTGGCTACACCTTC	CSVDRQGTGYTF
TRBJ2-1	NA	NA	TRBV5-4	TGTGCCAGCAGCGTGAGGGTTTCCTACAATGAGCAGTTCTTC	CASSVRVSYNEQFF
TRBJ2-3	TRBD1	NA	TRBV5-1	TGCGCCAGCAGCTCACTACAGGGGAAAGATACGCAGTATTTT	CASSSLQGKDTQYF
TRBJ1-2	NA	NA	TRBV5-1	TGCGCCAGCAGCCTCCGGGAGGACTATGGCTACACCTTC	CASSLREDYGYTF
TRBJ2-6	TRBD1	NA	TRBV5-1	TGCGCCAGCAGACTGGACAGGGATTCTGGGGCCAACGTCCTGACTTTC	CASRLDRDSGANVLTF
TRBJ2-1	TRBD2	once	TRBV14	TGTGCCAGCAGCCAACCAGGAAGTACTAGCGGGATTATCGATGAGCAGTTCTTC	CASSQPGSTSGIIDEQFF
TRBJ2-5	TRBD1	NA	TRBV28	TGTGCCAGCAGATCCGGGACAGGGTTAAGGGGGCAAGAGTACTTC	CASRSGTGLRGQEYF
TRBJ2-4	NA	NA	TRBV19	TGTGCCAGTAGTATATTAGGGGTTGAGAACATTCAGTACTTC	CASSILGVENIQYF
TRBJ1-2	NA	NA	TRBV7-2	TGTGCCAGCAGCTTAGCGCAGGGGTACCCGTCTGGCTACACCTTC	CASSLAQGYPSGYTF
TRBJ2-7	NA	NA	TRBV5-1	TGCGCCAGCAGCTTGGACCAGGGGAAAGAGCAGTACTTC	CASSLDQGKEQYF
TRBJ1-4	NA	NA	TRBV4-3	TGCGCCAGCAGCCAAGCAGGCGATGAAAAACTGTTTTTT	CASSQAGDEKLFF